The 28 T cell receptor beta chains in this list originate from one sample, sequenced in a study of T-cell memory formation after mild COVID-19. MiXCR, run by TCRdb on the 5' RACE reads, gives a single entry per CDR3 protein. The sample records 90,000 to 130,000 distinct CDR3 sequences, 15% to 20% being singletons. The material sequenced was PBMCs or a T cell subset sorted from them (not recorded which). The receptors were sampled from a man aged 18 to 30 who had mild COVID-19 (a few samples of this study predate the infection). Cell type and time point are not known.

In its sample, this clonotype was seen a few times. CDR3 region: CASSSQRGVHEQFF. In DNA, the CDR3 is TGCGCCAGCAGCTCACAGCGGGGGGTGCATGAGCAGTTCTTC. This sequence joins TRBV5-1 and TRBJ2-1; 9 bases match TRBD2. Germline loops: CDR1 SGHRS, CDR2 YFSETQ. This CDR3 spans 14 amino acids. Losses at the gene ends were 3 bases for V and 8 bases for J; bases not matched to a gene: 6.

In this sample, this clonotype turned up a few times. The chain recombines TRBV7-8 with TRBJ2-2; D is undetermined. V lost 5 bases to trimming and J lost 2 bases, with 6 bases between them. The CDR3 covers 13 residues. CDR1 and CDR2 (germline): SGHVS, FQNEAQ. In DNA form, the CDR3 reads TGTGCCAGCAGCCAGGACAACACCGGGGAGCTGTTTTTT. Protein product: CASSQDNTGELFF.

CDR3 loop: CASRGTGTAQETQYF. CDR3 nucleotides: TGTGCCAGCAGGGGCACCGGTACCGCACAAGAGACCCAGTACTTC. V gene TRBV12-3 or TRBV12-4 combines with J gene TRBJ2-5; no definite D call. V was pared by 6 bases and J by 2 bases, with 16 bases between. This CDR3 has 15 amino acids.

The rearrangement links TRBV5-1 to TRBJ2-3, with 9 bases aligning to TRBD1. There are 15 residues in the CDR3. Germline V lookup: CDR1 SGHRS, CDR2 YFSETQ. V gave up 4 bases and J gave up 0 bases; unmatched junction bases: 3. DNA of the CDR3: TGCGCCAGCAGCGGGACAGGGACCAGCACAGATACGCAGTATTTT. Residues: CASSGTGTSTDTQYF. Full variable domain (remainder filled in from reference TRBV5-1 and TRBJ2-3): KAGVTQTPRYLIKTRGQQVTLSCSPISGHRSVSWYQQTPGQGLQFLFEYFSETQRNKGNFPGRFSGRQFSNSRSEMNVSTLELGDSALYLCASSGTGTSTDTQYFGPGTRLTVL.

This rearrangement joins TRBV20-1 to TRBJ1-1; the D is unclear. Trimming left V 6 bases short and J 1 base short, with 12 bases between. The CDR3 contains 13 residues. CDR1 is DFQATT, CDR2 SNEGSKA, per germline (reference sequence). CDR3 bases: TGCAGTGCCAGATTTACCTGGAACACTGAAGCTTTCTTT. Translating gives CSARFTWNTEAFF.

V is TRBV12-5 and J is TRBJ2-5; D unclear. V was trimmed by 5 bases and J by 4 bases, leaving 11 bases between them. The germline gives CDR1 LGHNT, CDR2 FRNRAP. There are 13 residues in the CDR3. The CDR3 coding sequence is TGTGCTAGTGGTCCCTCTGTGGTAGAGACCCAGTACTTC. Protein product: CASGPSVVETQYF. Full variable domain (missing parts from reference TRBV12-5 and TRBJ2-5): DARVTQTPRHKVTEMGQEVTMRCQPILGHNTVFWYRQTMMQGLELLAYFRNRAPLDDSGMPKDRFSAEMPDATLATLKIQPSEPRDSAVYFCASGPSVVETQYFGPGTRLLVL.

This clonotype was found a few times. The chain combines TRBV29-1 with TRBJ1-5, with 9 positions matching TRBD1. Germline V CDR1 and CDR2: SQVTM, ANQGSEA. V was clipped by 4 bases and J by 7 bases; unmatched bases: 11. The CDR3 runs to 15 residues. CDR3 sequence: CSVVVGGTGRQPQHF. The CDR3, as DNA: TGCAGCGTTGTAGTAGGTGGGACAGGGAGGCAGCCCCAGCATTTT.

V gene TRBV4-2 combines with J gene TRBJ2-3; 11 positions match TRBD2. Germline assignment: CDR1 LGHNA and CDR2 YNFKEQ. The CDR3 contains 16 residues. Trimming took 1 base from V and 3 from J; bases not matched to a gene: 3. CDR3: CASSQGVAGGTDTQYF. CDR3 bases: TGTGCCAGCAGCCAAGGCGTAGCGGGGGGGACAGATACGCAGTATTTT.

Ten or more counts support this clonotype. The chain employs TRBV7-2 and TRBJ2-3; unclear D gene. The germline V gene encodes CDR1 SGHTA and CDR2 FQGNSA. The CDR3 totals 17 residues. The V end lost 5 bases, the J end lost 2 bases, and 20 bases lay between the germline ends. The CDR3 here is CASSLQLLGGLTDTQYF. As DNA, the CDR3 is TGTGCCAGCAGCCTGCAGCTTTTGGGCGGTCTCACAGATACGCAGTATTTT.

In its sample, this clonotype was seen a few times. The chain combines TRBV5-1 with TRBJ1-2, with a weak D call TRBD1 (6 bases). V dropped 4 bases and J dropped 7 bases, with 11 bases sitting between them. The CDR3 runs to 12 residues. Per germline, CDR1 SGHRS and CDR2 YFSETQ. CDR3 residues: CASSGDIVGYTF. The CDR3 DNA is TGCGCCAGCAGCGGGGACATCGTTGGCTACACCTTC. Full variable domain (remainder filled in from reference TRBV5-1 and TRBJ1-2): KAGVTQTPRYLIKTRGQQVTLSCSPISGHRSVSWYQQTPGQGLQFLFEYFSETQRNKGNFPGRFSGRQFSNSRSEMNVSTLELGDSALYLCASSGDIVGYTFGSGTRLTVV.

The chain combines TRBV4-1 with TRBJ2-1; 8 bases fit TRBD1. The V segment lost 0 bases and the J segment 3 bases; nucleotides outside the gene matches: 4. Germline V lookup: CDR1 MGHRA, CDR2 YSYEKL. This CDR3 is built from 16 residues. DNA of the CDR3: TGCGCCAGCAGCCAAGATGGGGACAGGAACTACAATGAGCAGTTCTTC. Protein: CASSQDGDRNYNEQFF.

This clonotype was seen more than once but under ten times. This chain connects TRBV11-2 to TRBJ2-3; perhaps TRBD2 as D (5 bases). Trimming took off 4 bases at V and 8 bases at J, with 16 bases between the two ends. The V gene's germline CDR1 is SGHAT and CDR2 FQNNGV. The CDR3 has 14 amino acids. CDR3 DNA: TGTGCCAGCAGCTCACCCCGCGGCCGGGGTACGCAGTATTTT. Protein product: CASSSPRGRGTQYF.

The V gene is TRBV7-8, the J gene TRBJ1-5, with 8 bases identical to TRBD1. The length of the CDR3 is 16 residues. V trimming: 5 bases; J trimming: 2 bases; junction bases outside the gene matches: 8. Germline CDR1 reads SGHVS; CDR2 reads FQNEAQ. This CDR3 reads CASSGRTGWGNQPQHF. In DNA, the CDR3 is TGTGCCAGCAGCGGAAGGACAGGGTGGGGCAATCAGCCCCAGCATTTT.

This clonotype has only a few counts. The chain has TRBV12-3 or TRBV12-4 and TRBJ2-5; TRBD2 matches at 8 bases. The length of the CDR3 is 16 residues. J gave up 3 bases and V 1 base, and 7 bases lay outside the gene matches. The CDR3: CASSLDEGAGEETQYF. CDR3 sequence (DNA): TGTGCCAGCAGTTTAGACGAAGGAGCGGGGGAAGAGACCCAGTACTTC.

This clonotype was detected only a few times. CDR3 DNA sequence: TGCAGTGCTAAACAGGGAGGGGAGCAGTACTTC. Protein: CSAKQGGEQYF. This chain uses TRBV20-1 with TRBJ2-7, with D possibly matching TRBD2 (7 bases). The CDR3 covers 11 residues. Trimming stripped 4 bases from V and 7 bases from J, with 11 bases between. Germline CDR1 reads DFQATT; CDR2 reads SNEGSKA (reference sequence).

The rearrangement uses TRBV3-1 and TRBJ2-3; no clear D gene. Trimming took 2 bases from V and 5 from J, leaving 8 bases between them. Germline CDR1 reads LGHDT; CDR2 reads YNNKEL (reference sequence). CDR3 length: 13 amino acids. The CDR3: CASSQRGGDTQYF. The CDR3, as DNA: TGTGCCAGCAGCCAACGAGGTGGAGATACGCAGTATTTT.

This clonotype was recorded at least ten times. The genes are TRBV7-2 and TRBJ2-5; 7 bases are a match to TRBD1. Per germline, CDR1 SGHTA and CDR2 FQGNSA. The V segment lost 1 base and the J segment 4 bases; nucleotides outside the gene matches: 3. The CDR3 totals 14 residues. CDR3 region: CASSLGGGRETQYF. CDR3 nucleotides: TGTGCCAGCAGCTTAGGAGGGGGCAGAGAGACCCAGTACTTC. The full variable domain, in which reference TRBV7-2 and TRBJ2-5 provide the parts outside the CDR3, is GAGVSQSPSNKVTEKGKDVELRCDPISGHTALYWYRQSLGQGLEFLIYFQGNSAPDKSGLPSDRFSAERTGGSVSTLTIQRTQQEDSAVYLCASSLGGGRETQYFGPGTRLLVL.

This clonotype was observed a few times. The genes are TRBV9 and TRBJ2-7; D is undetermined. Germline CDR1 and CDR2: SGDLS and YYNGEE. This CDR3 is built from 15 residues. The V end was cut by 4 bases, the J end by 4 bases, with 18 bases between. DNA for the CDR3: TGTGCCAGCAGCCCCCGATTGATCGGCCTATACGAGCAGTACGTC. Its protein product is CASSPRLIGLYEQYV.

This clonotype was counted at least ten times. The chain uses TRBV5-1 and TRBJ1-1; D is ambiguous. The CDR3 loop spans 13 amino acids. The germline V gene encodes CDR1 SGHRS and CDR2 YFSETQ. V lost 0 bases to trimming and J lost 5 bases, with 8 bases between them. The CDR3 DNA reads TGCGCCAGCAGCTTGGCGGTGCGGACTGAAGCTTTCTTT. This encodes CASSLAVRTEAFF.

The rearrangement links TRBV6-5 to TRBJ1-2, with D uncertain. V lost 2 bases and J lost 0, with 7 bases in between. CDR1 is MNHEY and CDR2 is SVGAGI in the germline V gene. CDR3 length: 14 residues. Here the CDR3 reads CASSYRLANYGYTF. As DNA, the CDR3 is TGTGCCAGCAGTTACCGGTTAGCTAACTATGGCTACACCTTC.

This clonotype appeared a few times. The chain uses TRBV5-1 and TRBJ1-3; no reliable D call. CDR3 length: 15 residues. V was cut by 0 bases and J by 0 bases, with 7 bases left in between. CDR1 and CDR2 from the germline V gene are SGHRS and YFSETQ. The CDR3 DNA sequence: TGCGCCAGCAGCTTGGCCGGCCACTCTGGAAACACCATATATTTT. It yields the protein CASSLAGHSGNTIYF.

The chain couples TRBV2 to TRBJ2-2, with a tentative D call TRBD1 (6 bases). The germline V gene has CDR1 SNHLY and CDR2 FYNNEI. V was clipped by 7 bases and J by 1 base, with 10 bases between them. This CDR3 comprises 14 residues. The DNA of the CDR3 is TGTGCCAGCACCTTACAGGGGAACACCGGGGAGCTGTTTTTT. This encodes CASTLQGNTGELFF.

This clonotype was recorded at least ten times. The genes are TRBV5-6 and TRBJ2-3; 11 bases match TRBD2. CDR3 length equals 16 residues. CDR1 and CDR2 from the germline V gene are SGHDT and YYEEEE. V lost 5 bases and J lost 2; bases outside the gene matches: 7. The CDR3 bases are TGTGCCAGCAGTCTATTAGCGGGGGGGTCCACAGATACGCAGTATTTT. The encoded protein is CASSLLAGGSTDTQYF.

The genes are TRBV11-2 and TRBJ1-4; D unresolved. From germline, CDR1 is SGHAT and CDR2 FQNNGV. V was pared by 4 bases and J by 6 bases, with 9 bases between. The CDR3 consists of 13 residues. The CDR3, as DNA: TGTGCCAGCAGCTGGAGAGTTGATGAAAAACTGTTTTTT. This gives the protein CASSWRVDEKLFF.

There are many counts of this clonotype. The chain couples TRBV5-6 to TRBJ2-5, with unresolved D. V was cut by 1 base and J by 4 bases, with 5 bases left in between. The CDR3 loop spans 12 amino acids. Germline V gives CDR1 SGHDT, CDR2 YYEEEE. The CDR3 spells CASSLFTETQYF. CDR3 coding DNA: TGTGCCAGCAGCTTGTTCACAGAGACCCAGTACTTC. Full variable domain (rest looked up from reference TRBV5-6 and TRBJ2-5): DAGVTQSPTHLIKTRGQQVTLRCSPKSGHDTVSWYQQALGQGPQFIFQYYEEEERQRGNFPDRFSGHQFPNYSSELNVNALLLGDSALYLCASSLFTETQYFGPGTRLLVL.

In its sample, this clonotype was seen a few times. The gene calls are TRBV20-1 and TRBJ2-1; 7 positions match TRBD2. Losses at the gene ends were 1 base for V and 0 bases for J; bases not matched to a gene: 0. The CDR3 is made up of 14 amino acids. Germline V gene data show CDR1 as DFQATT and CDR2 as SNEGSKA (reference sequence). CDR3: CSARGGSSYNEQFF. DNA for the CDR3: TGCAGTGCTAGAGGCGGGAGCTCCTACAATGAGCAGTTCTTC.

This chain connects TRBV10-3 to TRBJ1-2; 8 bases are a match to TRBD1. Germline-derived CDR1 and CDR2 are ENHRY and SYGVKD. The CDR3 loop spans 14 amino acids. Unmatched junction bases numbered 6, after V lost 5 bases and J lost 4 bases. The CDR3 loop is CAISTGGRPYGYTF. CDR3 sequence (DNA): TGTGCCATCAGTACAGGGGGGAGGCCCTATGGCTACACCTTC.

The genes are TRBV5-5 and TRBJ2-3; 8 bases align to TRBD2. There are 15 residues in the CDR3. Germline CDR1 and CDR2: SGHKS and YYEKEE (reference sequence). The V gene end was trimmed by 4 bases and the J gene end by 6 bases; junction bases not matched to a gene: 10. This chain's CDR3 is CASSPVSGGRDTQYF. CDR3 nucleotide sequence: TGTGCCAGCAGCCCTGTCTCGGGGGGGCGGGATACGCAGTATTTT.